A single sample gave rise to the 7 T cell receptor beta chains below, sequenced in a study of T cells in Graves' hyperthyroidism and ophthalmopathy (dated by TCRdb to the late 2010s). Library preparation used multiplex PCR. Sequencing instrument: Illumina HiSeq 2000. The TCR beta CDR3 regions were amplified from RNA transcripts. A first-round RT-PCR of the TCR CDR3 used the HTBI primer set with the Qiagen OneStep RT-PCR kit. TCRdb cleaned the public reads at Q25 with fastp, built clones with MiXCR and kept in-frame beta chains. Duplicate CDR3 protein sequences are folded into a single record with the most common DNA and genes. A total of fewer than 450,000 distinct CDR3 sequences appear in this sample, about 16% of them only once. The ten top clones hold approximately 20% of the sample. Source material: blood. The receptors originated from an older woman with Graves' ophthalmopathy.

This rearrangement joins TRBV7-3 to TRBJ2-7; 10 positions agree with TRBD1. The CDR3 loop spans 15 amino acids. The ends lost 5 bases at V and 2 bases at J; junction bases unmatched: 6. Per germline, CDR1 SGHTA and CDR2 FQGTGA. CDR3: CASSPGTGDTYEQYF. The DNA of the CDR3 is TGTGCCAGCAGCCCAGGGACAGGGGACACCTACGAGCAGTACTTC.

This clonotype was counted only a few times. The chain uses TRBV7-3 and TRBJ2-7; 7 bases line up with TRBD1. After removal of 5 bases from V and 6 bases from J, the junction contained 10 bases not matched to a gene. Per the germline V gene, CDR1 is SGHTA and CDR2 is FQGTGA. The CDR3 has 14 residues. Here the CDR3 DNA reads TGTGCCAGCAGCCCAGGGGGTGCAAAGGGCGAGCAGTACTTC. Translated, it gives CASSPGGAKGEQYF. Full variable domain (outside the CDR3, taken from reference TRBV7-3 and TRBJ2-7): GAGVSQTPSNKVTEKGKYVELRCDPISGHTALYWYRQSLGQGPEFLIYFQGTGAADDSGLPNDRFFAVRPEGSVSTLKIQRTERGDSAVYLCASSPGGAKGEQYFGPGTRLTVT.

V usage is TRBV29-1 and J usage is TRBJ1-2, with D perhaps matching TRBD1 (5 bases). Germline-derived CDR1 and CDR2 are SQVTM and ANQGSEA. The germline V and J ends were trimmed by 7 bases and 8 bases, with 23 bases remaining between them. The CDR3 is 14 residues long. Written as DNA, the CDR3 is TGCAGCGCGGGGGTCGGCGATTCCACGTTAGGCTACACCTTC. Its protein product is CSAGVGDSTLGYTF.

The table lists this clonotype with many counts. The chain recombines TRBV2 with TRBJ2-7; TRBD1 might be the D (7 bases). Germline V lookup: CDR1 SNHLY, CDR2 FYNNEI. The CDR3 length is 14 residues. V was cut by 7 bases and J by 2 bases, with 15 bases left in between. The CDR3 spells CASKNQGGTYEQYF. CDR3 nucleotides: TGTGCCAGCAAAAATCAGGGGGGCACCTACGAGCAGTACTTC.

At least ten counts were recorded for this clonotype. The V call is TRBV29-1, the J call TRBJ2-7; D could derive from TRBD1 or TRBD2 (5 bases each). The CDR3 has 13 residues. Trimming took off 6 bases at V and 2 bases at J, with 14 bases between the two ends. Germline V gives CDR1 SQVTM, CDR2 ANQGSEA. CDR3 in amino acids: CSVAGDGTYEQYF. The CDR3 DNA is TGCAGCGTCGCTGGGGACGGGACCTACGAGCAGTACTTC.

The chain links TRBV28 to TRBJ2-2, with TRBD1 as a possible D gene (5 bases). CDR3 length equals 17 residues. The V gene lost 5 bases and the J gene lost 5 bases, with 21 bases spanning the gap. Germline V gene data show CDR1 as MDHEN and CDR2 as SYDVKM. DNA of the CDR3: TGTGCCAGCAGTCCGCTTCAACTTGACAGTAGTACCGGGGAGCTGTTTTTT. It translates to CASSPLQLDSSTGELFF.

V usage is TRBV12-3 or TRBV12-4 and J usage is TRBJ1-5; 8 bases map to TRBD1. This CDR3 is 14 amino acids long. Losses at the gene ends were 6 bases for V and 3 bases for J; bases not matched to a gene: 4. The CDR3 reads CASRGQGYNQPQHF. The CDR3 nucleotides are TGTGCCAGCAGAGGACAGGGATACAATCAGCCCCAGCATTTT.